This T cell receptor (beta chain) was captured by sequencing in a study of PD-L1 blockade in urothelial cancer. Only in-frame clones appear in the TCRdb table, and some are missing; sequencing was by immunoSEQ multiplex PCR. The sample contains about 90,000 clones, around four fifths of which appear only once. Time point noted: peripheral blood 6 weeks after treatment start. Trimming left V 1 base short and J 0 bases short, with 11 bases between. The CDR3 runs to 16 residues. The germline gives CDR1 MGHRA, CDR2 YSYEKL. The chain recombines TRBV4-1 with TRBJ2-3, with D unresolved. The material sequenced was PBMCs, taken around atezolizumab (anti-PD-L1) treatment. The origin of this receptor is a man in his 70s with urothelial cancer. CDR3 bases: TGCGCCAGCAGCCAAGGTGTTGCGCCAAGCACAGATACGCAGTATTTT. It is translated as CASSQGVAPSTDTQYF.